This record looks at one TCR beta chain sequence and its context. The antigen this receptor binds is unknown. No quality values exist for individual bases; no much larger clone is one base distant. This specimen belongs to a study of blood T cells in healthy people across ages (dated by TCRdb to about 2015). In the study overall: In model experiments, template switching captured roughly one uniquely barcoded TCR beta cDNA molecule for every two T cells. Donors were grouped into four age groups: young (average approximately 16 years), middle-aged (roughly 38), aged (62) and long-lived (approximately 81). Two additional independent replicas of 1 million unique cDNA reads from the same blood draw were analyzed for two donors (one aged 18 to 30 and one aged 80 or older). To avoid experimental bias, donors of different ages were randomly spread across the sequencing lanes. The study measured age-related changes in TCR beta repertoire diversity using deep sequencing normalized with unique cDNA molecular identifiers.

The roughly 39 donors, aged 6 to 90 years, were systemically healthy Caucasian individuals from Russia. Roughly 9 milliliters of peripheral blood were drawn from each donor into EDTA-treated Vacutainer tubes. Ficoll-Paque density-gradient centrifugation was used to isolate PBMCs, with at least 6.5 million obtained per sample. Trizol reagent was used to extract total RNA from the PBMCs, yielding at least 5.5 micrograms per sample. For every donor, an aliquot of PBMCs went through flow cytometry to measure the percentages of naive CD45RAhigh/CD27high T cells. The germline V gene (reference sequence) gives CDR1 as SEHNR and CDR2 as FQNEAQ. Relative to germline, V is missing 7 bases and J is missing 2 bases, with 7 bases of the junction outside any gene match. The CDR3 runs 14 amino acids, cysteine and phenylalanine included. Solely the CDR3 DNA is kept, with 42 bases framed from the first base. To prepare the library, 5' RACE was applied. For sequencing, an Illumina HiSeq 2500 was employed. A second about 7 to 12 cycle PCR used a sample-barcoded 5' primer and a J-beta primer mix. Each TCR beta cDNA molecule received a unique molecular identifier from a template-switch 5' adaptor carrying 12 random nucleotides. Each sample yielded at least 2.5 million CDR3-containing paired-end reads. First-strand cDNA synthesis was performed from all RNA using the Mint cDNA synthesis kit, with priming by a TRBC-specific oligonucleotide. All cDNA was treated with uracil-DNA glycosylase and then went through a first 18-cycle PCR with the universal primers M1SS and BC2_uni_R. The study's processing was this. Each sample was normalized by randomly selecting 1 million high-quality reads, each carrying a distinct molecular identifier. Instead of being binned into consensus sequences, reads that shared molecular identifiers were thrown out. MiTCR, run with a Q25 quality threshold and the strictest error-elimination algorithm, handled CDR3 identification, clonotype clustering and error correction. Lower-bound total TCR beta diversity was estimated with a nonparametric unseen species model using Euler transformation. TCRdb trimmed public reads at Q25 via fastp, called clones via MiXCR and kept in-frame beta chains. Entries that share a CDR3 protein sequence are merged under the most common genes and DNA. The V and J calls, along with clone size, are taken from TCRdb and not from the paper's own processing. This sample lists some 730,000 distinct CDR3 sequences; around a fifth were detected once. Approximately 20% of the sample belongs to the ten largest clones.

The paper's findings and limits, for the study overall: Estimates of total diversity based on one million sequenced T cells were considered lower bounds and underestimates. As age increased, observed TCR beta diversity per million T cells dropped in a roughly linear way, and a significant reduction was already evident by age 40. Observed TCR beta diversity correlated strongly with the percentage of naive T cells measured by flow cytometry. Bulk unsorted PBMC profiling prevented conclusive comparison of naive and antigen-experienced compartments. Compared with the aged group, the long-lived group had more naive CD4+ T cells, fewer expanded clones and increased TCR diversity, suggesting age selection. Donor CMV infection status was unknown, potentially confounding age-related changes in expanded clonotypes.

The sample taken for sequencing was blood. The clonotype was recovered from a man in his 70s in good health. The chain employs TRBV7-9 and TRBJ2-7; 8 central bases correspond to TRBD1. The CDR3 loop reads CASNPGGDTYEQYF. The sequenced DNA is TGTGCCAGCAACCCAGGGGGCGACACCTACGAGCAGTACTTC.